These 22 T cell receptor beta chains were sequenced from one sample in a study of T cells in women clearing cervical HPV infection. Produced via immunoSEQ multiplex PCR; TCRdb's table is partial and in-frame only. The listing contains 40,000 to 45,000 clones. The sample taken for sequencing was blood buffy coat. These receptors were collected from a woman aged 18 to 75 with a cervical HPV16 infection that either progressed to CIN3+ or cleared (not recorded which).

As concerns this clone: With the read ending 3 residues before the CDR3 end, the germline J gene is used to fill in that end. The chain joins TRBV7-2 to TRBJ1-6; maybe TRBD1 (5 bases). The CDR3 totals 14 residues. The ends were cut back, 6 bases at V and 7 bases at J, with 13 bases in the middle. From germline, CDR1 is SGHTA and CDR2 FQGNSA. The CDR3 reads CASSYRLANSPLHF. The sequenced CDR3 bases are TGTGCCAGCAGTTACAGGCTGGCCAATTCACCC. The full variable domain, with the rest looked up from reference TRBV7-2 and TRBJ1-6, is GAGVSQSPSNKVTEKGKDVELRCDPISGHTALYWYRQSLGQGLEFLIYFQGNSAPDKSGLPSDRFSAERTGGSVSTLTIQRTQQEDSAVYLCASSYRLANSPLHFGNGTRLTVT.

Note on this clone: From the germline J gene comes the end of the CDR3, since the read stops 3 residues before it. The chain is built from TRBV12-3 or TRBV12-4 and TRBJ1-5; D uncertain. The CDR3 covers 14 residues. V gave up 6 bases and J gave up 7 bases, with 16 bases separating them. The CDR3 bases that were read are TGTGCCAGCAGAGCGGACGCGATAGGGCAGCCC. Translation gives CASRADAIGQP. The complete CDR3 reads CASRADAIGQPQHF.

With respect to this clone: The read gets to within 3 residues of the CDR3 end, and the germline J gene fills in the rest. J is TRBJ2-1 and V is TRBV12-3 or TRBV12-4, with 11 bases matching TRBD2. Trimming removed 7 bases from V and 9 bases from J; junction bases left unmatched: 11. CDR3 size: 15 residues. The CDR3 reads CASTNTSGSASEQFF. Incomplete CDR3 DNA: TGTGCCAGCACCAATACTAGCGGGAGCGCCAGTGAG.

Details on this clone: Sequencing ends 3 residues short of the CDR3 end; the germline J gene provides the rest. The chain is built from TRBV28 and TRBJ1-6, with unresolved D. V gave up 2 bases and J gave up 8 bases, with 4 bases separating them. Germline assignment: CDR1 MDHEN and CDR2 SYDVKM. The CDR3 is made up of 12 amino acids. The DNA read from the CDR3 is TGTGCCAGCAGTTTAAAGCATTCACCC. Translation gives CASSLKHSP. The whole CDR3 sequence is CASSLKHSPLHF.

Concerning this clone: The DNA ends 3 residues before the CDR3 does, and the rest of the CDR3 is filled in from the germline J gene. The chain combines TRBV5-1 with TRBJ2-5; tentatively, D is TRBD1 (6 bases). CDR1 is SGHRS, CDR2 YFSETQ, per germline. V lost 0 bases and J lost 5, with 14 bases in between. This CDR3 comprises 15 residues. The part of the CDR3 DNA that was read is TGCGCCAGCAGCTTGGAAGGGGGAAACCGGGAGACC. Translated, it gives CASSLEGGNRET. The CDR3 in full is CASSLEGGNRETQYF.

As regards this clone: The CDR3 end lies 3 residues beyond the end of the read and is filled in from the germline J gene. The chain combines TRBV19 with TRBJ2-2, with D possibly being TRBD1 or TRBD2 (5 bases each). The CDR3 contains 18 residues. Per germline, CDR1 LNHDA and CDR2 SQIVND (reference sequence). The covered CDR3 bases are TGTGCCAGTAGTACCCCCTCGGGATCCCCCTCTGGGGCCAACGTG. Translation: CASSTPSGSPSGANV. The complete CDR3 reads CASSTPSGSPSGANVLFF.

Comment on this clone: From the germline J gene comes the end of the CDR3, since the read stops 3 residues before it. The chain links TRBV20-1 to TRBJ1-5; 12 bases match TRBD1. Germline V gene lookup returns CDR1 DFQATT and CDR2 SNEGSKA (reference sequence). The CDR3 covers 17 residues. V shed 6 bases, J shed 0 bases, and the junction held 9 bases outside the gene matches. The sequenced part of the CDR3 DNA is TGCAGTGCGACCCCGGGACAGGGGGCCCATAGCAATCAGCCC. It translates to CSATPGQGAHSNQP. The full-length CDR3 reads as CSATPGQGAHSNQPQHF.

The CDR3 here is CASSLGGGGPNEQFF. CDR3 DNA, as far as it was read: TGTGCCAGCAGCTTAGGGGGCGGGGGCCCTAATGAG. V gene TRBV11-2 combines with J gene TRBJ2-1; D is possibly TRBD2 (7 bases). With the read ending 3 residues before the CDR3 end, the germline J gene is used to fill in that end. This CDR3 contains 15 residues. Germline assignment: CDR1 SGHAT and CDR2 FQNNGV. V lost 1 base, J lost 7 bases, and 14 bases lay in between. Using reference TRBV11-2 and TRBJ2-1 for the parts outside the CDR3, the full variable domain is EAGVAQSPRYKIIEKRQSVAFWCNPISGHATLYWYQQILGQGPKLLIQFQNNGVVDDSQLPKDRFSAERLKGVDSTLKIQPAKLEDSAVYLCASSLGGGGPNEQFFGPGTRLTVL.

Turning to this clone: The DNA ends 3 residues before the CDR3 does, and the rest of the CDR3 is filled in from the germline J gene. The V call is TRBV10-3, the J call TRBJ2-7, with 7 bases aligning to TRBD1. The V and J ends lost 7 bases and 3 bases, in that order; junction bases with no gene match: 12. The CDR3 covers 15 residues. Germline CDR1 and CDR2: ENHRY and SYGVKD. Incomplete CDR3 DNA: TGTGCCATCAATACACAGGGGCCACTCGGCTACGAG. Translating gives CAINTQGPLGYE. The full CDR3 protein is CAINTQGPLGYEQYF.

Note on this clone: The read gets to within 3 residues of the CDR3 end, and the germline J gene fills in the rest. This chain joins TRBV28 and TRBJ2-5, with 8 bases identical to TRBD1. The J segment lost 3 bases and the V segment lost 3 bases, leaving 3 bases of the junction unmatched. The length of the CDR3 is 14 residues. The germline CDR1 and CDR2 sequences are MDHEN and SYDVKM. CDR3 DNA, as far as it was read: TGTGCCAGCAGTTTTGGGACAGGAGAAGAGACC. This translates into CASSFGTGEET. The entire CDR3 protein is CASSFGTGEETQYF.

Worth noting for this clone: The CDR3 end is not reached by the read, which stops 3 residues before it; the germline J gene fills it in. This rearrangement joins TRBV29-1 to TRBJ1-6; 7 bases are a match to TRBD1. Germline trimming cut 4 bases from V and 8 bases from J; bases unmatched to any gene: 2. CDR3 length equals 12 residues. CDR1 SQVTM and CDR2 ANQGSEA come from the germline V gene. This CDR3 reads CSVVQGDSPLHF. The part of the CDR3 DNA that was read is TGCAGCGTTGTCCAGGGGGATTCACCC.

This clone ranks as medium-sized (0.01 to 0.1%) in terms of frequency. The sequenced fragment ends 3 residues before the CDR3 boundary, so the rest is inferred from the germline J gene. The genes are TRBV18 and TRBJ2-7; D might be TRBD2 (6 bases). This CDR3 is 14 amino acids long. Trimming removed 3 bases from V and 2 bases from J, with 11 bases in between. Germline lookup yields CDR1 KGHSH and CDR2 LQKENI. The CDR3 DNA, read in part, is TGTGCCAGCTCACCTAACTTAGCGGCCTACGAG. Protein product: CASSPNLAAYE. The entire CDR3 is CASSPNLAAYEQYF. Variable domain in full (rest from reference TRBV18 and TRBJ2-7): NAGVMQNPRHLVRRRGQEARLRCSPMKGHSHVYWYRQLPEEGLKFMVYLQKENIIDESGMPKERFSAEFPKEGPSILRIQQVVRGDSAAYFCASSPNLAAYEQYFGPGTRLTVT.

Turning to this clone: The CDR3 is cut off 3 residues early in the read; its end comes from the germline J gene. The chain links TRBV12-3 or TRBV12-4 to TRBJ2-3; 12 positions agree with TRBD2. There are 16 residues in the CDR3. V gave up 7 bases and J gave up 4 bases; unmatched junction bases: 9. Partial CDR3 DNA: TGTGCCAGCACCTTCGGATCTAGCGGGAGGGCAGATACG. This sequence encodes CASTFGSSGRADT. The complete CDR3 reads CASTFGSSGRADTQYF.

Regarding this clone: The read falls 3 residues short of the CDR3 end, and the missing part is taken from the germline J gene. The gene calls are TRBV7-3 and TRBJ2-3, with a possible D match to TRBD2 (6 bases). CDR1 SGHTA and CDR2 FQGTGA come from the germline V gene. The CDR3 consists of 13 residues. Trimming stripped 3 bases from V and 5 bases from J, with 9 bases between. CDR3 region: CASSLQGGDTQYF. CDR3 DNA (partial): TGTGCCAGCAGCTTGCAGGGAGGAGATACG.

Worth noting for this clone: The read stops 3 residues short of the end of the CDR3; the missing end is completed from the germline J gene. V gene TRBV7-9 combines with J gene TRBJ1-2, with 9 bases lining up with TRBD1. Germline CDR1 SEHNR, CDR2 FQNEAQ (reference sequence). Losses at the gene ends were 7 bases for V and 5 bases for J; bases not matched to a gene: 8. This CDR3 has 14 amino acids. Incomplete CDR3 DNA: TGTGCCAGCACCCCCCGGACAGGGGATTATGGC. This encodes CASTPRTGDYG. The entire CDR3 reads CASTPRTGDYGYTF.

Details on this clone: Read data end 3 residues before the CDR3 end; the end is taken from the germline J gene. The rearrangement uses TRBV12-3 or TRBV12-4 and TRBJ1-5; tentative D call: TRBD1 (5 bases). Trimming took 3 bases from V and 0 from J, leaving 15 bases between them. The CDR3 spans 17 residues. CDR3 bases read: TGTGCCAGCAGTTTTCCTAGAACAGGTTATAGCAATCAGCCC. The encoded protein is CASSFPRTGYSNQP. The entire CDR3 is CASSFPRTGYSNQPQHF.

CDR3: CSAVNRGGAYNEQFF. CDR3 DNA (partial): TGCAGTGCGGTAAATAGGGGGGGGGCCTACAATGAG. The J gene is TRBJ2-1, the V gene TRBV20-1; D perhaps matches TRBD2 (7 bases). Read data end 3 residues before the CDR3 end; the end is taken from the germline J gene. This CDR3 contains 15 residues. V lost 6 bases, J lost 2 bases, and 17 bases lay in between. Germline V lookup: CDR1 DFQATT, CDR2 SNEGSKA (reference sequence).

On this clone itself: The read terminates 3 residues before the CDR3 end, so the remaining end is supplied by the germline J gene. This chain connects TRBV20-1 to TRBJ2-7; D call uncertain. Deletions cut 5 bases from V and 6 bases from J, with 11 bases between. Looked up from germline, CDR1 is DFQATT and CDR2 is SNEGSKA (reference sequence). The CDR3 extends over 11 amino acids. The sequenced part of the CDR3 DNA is TGCAGTGCTCGAAGCGTGGTCGAG. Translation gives CSARSVVE. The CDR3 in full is CSARSVVEQYF.

The CDR3 protein is CSARDMSAGQPQHF. The sequenced CDR3 bases are TGCAGTGCTAGAGATATGTCGGCAGGGCAGCCC. The chain employs TRBV20-1 and TRBJ1-5; a possible D gene is TRBD1 (5 bases). The CDR3 extends 3 residues past the end of the read, so its final part is completed from the germline J gene. This CDR3 is built from 14 residues. Per the germline V gene, CDR1 is DFQATT and CDR2 is SNEGSKA (reference sequence). The ends were cut back, 0 bases at V and 7 bases at J, with 13 bases in the middle.

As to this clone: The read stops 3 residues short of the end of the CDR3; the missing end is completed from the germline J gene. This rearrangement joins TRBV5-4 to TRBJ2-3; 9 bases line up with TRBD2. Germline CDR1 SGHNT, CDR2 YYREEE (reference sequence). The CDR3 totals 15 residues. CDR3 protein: CASSMGLAQKETQYF. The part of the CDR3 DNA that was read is TGTGCCAGCAGCATGGGACTAGCCCAGAAAGAGACG.

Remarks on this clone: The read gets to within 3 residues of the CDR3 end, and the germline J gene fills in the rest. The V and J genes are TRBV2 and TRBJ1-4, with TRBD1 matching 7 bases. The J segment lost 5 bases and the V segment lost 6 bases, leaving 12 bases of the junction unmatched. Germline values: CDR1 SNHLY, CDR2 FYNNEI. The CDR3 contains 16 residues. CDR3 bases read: TGTGCCAGCAGGAACCGGGCCGGGACAGTGAATGAAAAA. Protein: CASRNRAGTVNEK. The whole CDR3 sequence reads CASRNRAGTVNEKLFF.

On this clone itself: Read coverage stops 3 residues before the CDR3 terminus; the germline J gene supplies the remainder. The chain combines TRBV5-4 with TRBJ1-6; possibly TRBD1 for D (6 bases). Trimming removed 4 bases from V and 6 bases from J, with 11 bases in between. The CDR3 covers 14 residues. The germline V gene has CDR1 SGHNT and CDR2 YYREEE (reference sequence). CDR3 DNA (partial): TGTGCCAGCAGCAACAGGGAGGTTAATTCACCC. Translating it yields CASSNREVNSP. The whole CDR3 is CASSNREVNSPLHF.